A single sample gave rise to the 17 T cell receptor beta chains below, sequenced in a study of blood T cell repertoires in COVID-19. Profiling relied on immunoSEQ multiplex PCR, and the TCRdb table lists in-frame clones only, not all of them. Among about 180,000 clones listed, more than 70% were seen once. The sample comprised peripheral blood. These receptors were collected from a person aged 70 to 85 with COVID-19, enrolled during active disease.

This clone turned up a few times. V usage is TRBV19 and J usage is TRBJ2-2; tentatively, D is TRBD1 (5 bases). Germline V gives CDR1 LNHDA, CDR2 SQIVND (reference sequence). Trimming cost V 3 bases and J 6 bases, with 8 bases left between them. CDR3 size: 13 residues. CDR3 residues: CASSITTAGELFF. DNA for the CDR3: TGTGCCAGTAGTATTACGACAGCCGGGGAGCTGTTTTTT.

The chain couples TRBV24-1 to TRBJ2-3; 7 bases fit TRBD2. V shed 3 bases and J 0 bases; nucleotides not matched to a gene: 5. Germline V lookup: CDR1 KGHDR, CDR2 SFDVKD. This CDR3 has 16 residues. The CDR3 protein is CATSDMRGTSTDTQYF. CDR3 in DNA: TGTGCCACCAGTGATATGCGGGGGACTAGCACAGATACGCAGTATTTT.

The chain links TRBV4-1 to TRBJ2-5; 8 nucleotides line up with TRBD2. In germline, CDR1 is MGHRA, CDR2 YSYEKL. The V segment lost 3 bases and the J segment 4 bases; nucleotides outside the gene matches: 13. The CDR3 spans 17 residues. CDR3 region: CASSHPFGAGVAETQYF. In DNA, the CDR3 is TGCGCCAGCAGCCATCCCTTTGGAGCGGGAGTTGCAGAGACCCAGTACTTC.

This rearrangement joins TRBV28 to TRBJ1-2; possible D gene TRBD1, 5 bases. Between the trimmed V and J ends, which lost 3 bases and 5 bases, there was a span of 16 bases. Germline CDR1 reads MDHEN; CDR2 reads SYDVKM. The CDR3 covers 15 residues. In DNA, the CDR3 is TGTGCCAGCAGTTTCATTCGGGGGAGGGGATATGGCTACACCTTC. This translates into CASSFIRGRGYGYTF.

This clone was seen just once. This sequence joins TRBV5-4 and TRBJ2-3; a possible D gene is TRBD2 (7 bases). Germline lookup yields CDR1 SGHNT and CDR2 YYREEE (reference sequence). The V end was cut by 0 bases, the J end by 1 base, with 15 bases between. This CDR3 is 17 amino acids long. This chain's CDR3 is CASSLVGGGGGTDTQYF. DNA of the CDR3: TGTGCCAGCAGCTTGGTTGGGGGCGGGGGCGGCACAGATACGCAGTATTTT.

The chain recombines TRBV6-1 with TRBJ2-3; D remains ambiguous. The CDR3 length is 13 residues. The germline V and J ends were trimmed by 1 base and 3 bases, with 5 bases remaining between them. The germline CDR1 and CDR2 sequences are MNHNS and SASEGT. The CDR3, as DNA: TGTGCCAGCAGTGAAGTCAGGACAGATACGCAGTATTTT. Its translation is CASSEVRTDTQYF.

In nucleotides, the CDR3 is TGTGCCAGCAGTTACGTTTCCGGGTATCAGGGCGAGCAGTACTTC. It translates to CASSYVSGYQGEQYF. The chain couples TRBV6-5 to TRBJ2-7, with a possible D match to TRBD1 (5 bases). Trimming cost V 2 bases and J 6 bases, with 17 bases left between them. CDR1 is MNHEY, CDR2 SVGAGI, per germline. The CDR3 consists of 15 residues.

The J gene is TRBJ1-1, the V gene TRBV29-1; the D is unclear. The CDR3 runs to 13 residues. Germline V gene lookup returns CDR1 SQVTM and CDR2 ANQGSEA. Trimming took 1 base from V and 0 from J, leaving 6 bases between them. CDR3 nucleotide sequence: TGCAGCGTTGAAGGTGCAGTGAACACTGAAGCTTTCTTT. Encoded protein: CSVEGAVNTEAFF.

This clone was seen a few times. The CDR3: CASSLTGFTNQPQHF. The CDR3 nucleotides read TGTGCCAGCAGCTTAACAGGGTTTACCAATCAGCCCCAGCATTTT. The chain carries TRBV7-8 and TRBJ1-5; D is perhaps TRBD1 (6 bases). CDR1 is SGHVS, CDR2 FQNEAQ, per germline. The CDR3 loop spans 15 amino acids. With 2 bases removed from V and 3 bases from J, the gap between germline ends came to 11 bases.

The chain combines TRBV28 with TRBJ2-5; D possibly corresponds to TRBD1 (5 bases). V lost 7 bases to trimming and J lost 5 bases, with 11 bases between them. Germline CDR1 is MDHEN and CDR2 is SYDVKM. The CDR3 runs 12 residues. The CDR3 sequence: CASKKGMETQYF. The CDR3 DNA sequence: TGTGCCAGCAAAAAGGGGATGGAGACCCAGTACTTC.

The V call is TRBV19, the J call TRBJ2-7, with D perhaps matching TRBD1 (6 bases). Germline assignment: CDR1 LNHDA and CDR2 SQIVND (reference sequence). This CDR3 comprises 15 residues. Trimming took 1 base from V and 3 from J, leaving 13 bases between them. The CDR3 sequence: CASSIGGTTLYEQYF. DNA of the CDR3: TGTGCCAGTAGTATAGGAGGGACAACGCTCTACGAGCAGTACTTC. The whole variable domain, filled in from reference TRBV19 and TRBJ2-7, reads DGGITQSPKYLFRKEGQNVTLSCEQNLNHDAMYWYRQDPGQGLRLIYYSQIVNDFQKGDIAEGYSVSREKKESFPLTVTSAQKNPTAFYLCASSIGGTTLYEQYFGPGTRLTVT.

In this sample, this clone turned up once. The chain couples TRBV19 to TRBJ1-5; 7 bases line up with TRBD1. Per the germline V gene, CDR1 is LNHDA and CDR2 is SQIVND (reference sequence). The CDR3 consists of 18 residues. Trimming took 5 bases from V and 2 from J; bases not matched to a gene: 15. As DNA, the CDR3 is TGTGCCAGTAGTTCCCGGGGGCCGGGGCAGGGGGGCAATCAGCCCCAGCATTTT. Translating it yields CASSSRGPGQGGNQPQHF.

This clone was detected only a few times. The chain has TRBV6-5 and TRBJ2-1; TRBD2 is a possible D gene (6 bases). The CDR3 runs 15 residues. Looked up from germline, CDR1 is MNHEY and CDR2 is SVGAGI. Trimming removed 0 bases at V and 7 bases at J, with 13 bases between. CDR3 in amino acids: CASSYSRGLLNEQFF. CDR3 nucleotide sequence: TGTGCCAGCAGTTACTCGAGGGGACTCCTGAATGAGCAGTTCTTC.

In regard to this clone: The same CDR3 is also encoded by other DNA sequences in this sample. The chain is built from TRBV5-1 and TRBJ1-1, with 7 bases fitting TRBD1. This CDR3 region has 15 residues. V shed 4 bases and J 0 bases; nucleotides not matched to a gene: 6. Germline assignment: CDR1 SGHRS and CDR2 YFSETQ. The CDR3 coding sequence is TGCGCCAGCAGCCTTAGACAGGGAATGAACACTGAAGCTTTCTTT. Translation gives CASSLRQGMNTEAFF.

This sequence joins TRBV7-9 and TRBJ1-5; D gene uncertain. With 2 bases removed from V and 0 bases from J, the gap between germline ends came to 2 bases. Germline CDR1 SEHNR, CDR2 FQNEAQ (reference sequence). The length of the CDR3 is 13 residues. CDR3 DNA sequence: TGTGCCAGCAGCTTACATAGCAATCAGCCCCAGCATTTT. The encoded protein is CASSLHSNQPQHF.

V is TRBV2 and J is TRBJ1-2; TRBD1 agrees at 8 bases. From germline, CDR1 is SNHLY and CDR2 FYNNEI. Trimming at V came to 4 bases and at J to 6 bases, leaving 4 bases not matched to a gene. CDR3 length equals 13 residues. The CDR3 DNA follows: TGTGCCAGCAGTGGTGACAGGGGCGATGGCTACACCTTC. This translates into CASSGDRGDGYTF. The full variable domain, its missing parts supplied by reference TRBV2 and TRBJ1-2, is EPEVTQTPSHQVTQMGQEVILRCVPISNHLYFYWYRQILGQKVEFLVSFYNNEISEKSEIFDDQFSVERPDGSNFTLKIRSTKLEDSAMYFCASSGDRGDGYTFGSGTRLTVV.

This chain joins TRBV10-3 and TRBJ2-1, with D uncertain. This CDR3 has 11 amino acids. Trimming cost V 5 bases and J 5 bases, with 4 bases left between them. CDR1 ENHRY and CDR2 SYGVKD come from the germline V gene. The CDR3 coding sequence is TGTGCCATCAGTAATAACAATGAGCAGTTCTTC. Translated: CAISNNNEQFF.